This TCR beta chain derives from a study of CXCR3-negative and CXCR3-positive naive CD8 T cells. Study context: Roughly 135 million TRB reads were obtained overall (about 1.5 +/- 0.3 million per library).

Germline loops: CDR1 SGHDT, CDR2 YYEEEE. This CDR3 comprises 13 residues. CD45RO-CCR7+CD27+CD95- characterized naive CD8+ T cells. Worth noting for this clonotype: Antigen specificity is unknown.

Preparation of TRB cDNA libraries relied on 5' RACE carrying UMI labels. After re-calling the 5' RACE reads, TCRdb lists one entry per CDR3 protein, DNA absent. The sample data list approximately 88,000 distinct CDR3 sequences. Study-level findings and limits: TRB CDR3s were more hydrophobic in CXCR3-positive than in CXCR3-negative naive cells. High diversity, comparable across both naive subsets, contrasted with much lower diversity in memory CD8+ cells.

The sample was naive CXCR3+ CD8+ T cells from blood. Subset: CD45RO-CCR7+CD27+CD95- naive CD8+ T cells expressing CXCR3 (TNR3+). The chain carries TRBV5-6 and TRBJ1-1. This sequence originates from a human donor in good health. Some clones in this sample may be carry-over from other donors' samples. The CDR3 is CASSLGVTTEAFF.